This TCR beta chain was obtained from a study of blood T cell repertoires in COVID-19. Study details: The United States, Italy and Spain were the sources of the acute and convalescent COVID-19 samples. From T cells, B-cell-depleted T cells, or PBMCs came the material, which was cDNA or gDNA.

Germline CDR1 is SGHDT and CDR2 is YYEEEE. Germline trimming cut 4 bases from V and 0 bases from J; bases unmatched to any gene: 7. This CDR3 contains 18 residues. The table lists this clone with a count of one. Authors' data handling: Estimation of nucleated cell counts relied on the amplification of reference gene primers. Measured with immunoSEQ multiplex PCR; TCRdb has only the in-frame clones, and not every one. V and J calls and clone size are those listed in that table; D and trimming were worked out from the DNA. The data show around 30,000 clones, with 80% to 95% seen just once and approximately 0.95% held by the top ten.

Input material: peripheral blood. This sequence originates from a male donor with active COVID-19. The chain uses TRBV5-6 and TRBJ1-6, with 10 nucleotides matching TRBD1. The chain's CDR3 is CASSPMRDRGSYNSPLHF. The CDR3 DNA sequence: TGTGCCAGCAGCCCTATGAGGGACAGGGGCTCCTATAATTCACCCCTCCACTTT. Supplemented by reference TRBV5-6 and TRBJ1-6, the full variable domain reads DAGVTQSPTHLIKTRGQQVTLRCSPKSGHDTVSWYQQALGQGPQFIFQYYEEEERQRGNFPDRFSGHQFPNYSSELNVNALLLGDSALYLCASSPMRDRGSYNSPLHFGNGTRLTVT.